This TCR beta chain came from a study of blood T cell repertoires in COVID-19. Study-wide background: PBMCs, B-cell-depleted T cells, or T cells were the source of the cDNA or gDNA that made up the material.

V lost 0 bases, J lost 7 bases, and 7 bases lay in between. The CDR3 spans 13 residues. In the source study's methods: Amplification with reference gene primers provided the estimates of nucleated cell counts. Method: immunoSEQ multiplex PCR; TCRdb's copy keeps in-frame clones and lacks some. From that table come the V and J calls and clone size; the DNA was used to work out D and trimming. The sample records about 150,000 clones, around three quarters being singletons. This clone was picked up a small number of times. The source material was peripheral blood. The sequence derives from a man aged 55 to 70 with acute or convalescent COVID-19. The chain links TRBV12-3 or TRBV12-4 to TRBJ1-5; D gene unclear. The CDR3 spells CASSLAGQQPQHF. CDR3 DNA: TGTGCCAGCAGTTTAGCTGGCCAGCAGCCCCAGCATTTT.